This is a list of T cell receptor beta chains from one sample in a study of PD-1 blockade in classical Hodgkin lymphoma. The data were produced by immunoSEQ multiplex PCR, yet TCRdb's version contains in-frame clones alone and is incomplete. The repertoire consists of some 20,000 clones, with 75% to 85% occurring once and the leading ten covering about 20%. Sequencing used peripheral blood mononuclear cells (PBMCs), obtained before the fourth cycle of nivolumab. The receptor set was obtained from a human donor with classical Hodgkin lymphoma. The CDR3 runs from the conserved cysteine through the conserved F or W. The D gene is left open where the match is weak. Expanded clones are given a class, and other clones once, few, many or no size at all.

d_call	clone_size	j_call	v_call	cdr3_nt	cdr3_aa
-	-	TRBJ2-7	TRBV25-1	TGTGCCAGTAGTGAGGCACTAGGGATGTACGAGCAGTACTTC	CASSEALGMYEQYF
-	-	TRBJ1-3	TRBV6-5	TGTGCCAGCAGTATGTGGGATGGAAACACCATATATTTT	CASSMWDGNTIYF
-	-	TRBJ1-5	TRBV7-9	TGTGCCAGCAGCTTAGACGCGGCTCAGCCCCAGCATTTT	CASSLDAAQPQHF
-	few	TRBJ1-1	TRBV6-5	TGTGCCAGCAGTTACAGAGGGGTCCATGCCACTGAAGCTTTCTTT	CASSYRGVHATEAFF
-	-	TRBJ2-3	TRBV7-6	TGTGCCAGCAGCTTAGCTTGGGAGCGCACAGATACGCAGTATTTT	CASSLAWERTDTQYF
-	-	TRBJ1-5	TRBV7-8	TGTGCCAGCAGCTTAGAAGGTAGCAATCAGCCCCAGCATTTT	CASSLEGSNQPQHF
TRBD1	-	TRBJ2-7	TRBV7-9	TGTGCCAGCAGTACCGGGACAGGGAGTGTGGGCGGGCAGTACTTC	CASSTGTGSVGGQYF
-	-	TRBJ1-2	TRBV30	TGTGCCTGGAGTGACTACGGAGGCTACACCTTC	CAWSDYGGYTF
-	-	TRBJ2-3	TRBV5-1	TGCGCCAGCAGCTTTGGGGGTAGCACAGATACGCAGTATTTT	CASSFGGSTDTQYF
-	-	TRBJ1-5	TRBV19	TGTGCCAGTAGTGCCACTAGCAATCAGCCCCAGCATTTT	CASSATSNQPQHF
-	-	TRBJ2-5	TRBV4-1	TGCGCCAGCAGCCAAGGGGGGGGGACAGTAAAACAAGAGACCCAGTACTTC	CASSQGGGTVKQETQYF
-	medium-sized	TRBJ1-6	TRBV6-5	TGTGCCAGCAGTTACTCGGAGGGTGGGAATTCACCCCTCCACTTT	CASSYSEGGNSPLHF
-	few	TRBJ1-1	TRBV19	TGTGCCAGTACTCAGTTTGATCGGAGTACTGAAGCTTTCTTT	CASTQFDRSTEAFF
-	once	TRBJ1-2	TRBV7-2	TGTGCCAGCAGCCCCTTACAGGTTCGCGATGGCTACACCTTC	CASSPLQVRDGYTF
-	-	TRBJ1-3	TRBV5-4	TGTGCCGGCGTCGACCCAAGGGGGGGAAACACCATATATTTT	CAGVDPRGGNTIYF
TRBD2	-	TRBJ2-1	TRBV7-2	TGTGCCAGCAGCAAGGGACTAGCGGGGGCCAATGAGCAGTTCTTC	CASSKGLAGANEQFF
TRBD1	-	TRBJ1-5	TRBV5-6	TGTGCCAGCAGCTTGGCCCGGGACAGCCTCTTCGGGCAGCCCCAGCATTTT	CASSLARDSLFGQPQHF
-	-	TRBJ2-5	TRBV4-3	TGCGCCAGCAGCCCACCCGTAGCAGTGTACCAAGAGACCCAGTACTTC	CASSPPVAVYQETQYF
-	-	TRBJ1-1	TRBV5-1	TGCGCCAGCAGTTTTACGACAGTGAGATTGAACACTGAAGCTTTCTTT	CASSFTTVRLNTEAFF
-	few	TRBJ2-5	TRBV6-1	TGTGCCAGCAGTGAAGAGGGGGGGAGACTTGGTGGAAAGACCCAGTACTTC	CASSEEGGRLGGKTQYF
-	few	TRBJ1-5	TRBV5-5	TGTGCCAGCAGCTTGCGACGGCACCATTTT	CASSLRRHHF
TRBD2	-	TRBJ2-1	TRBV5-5	TGTGCCAGCAGCTTCGGGCTAGCGGGTTACAATGAGCAGTTCTTC	CASSFGLAGYNEQFF
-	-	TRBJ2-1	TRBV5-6	TGTGCCAGCAGCACAGGACTCTTGCAGTTCTTC	CASSTGLLQFF
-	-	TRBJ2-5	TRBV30	TGTGCCTGGAGTGTCTCGGGGGTTCGCCGAGAGACCCAGTACTTC	CAWSVSGVRRETQYF
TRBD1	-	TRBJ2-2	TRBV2	TGTGCCAGCAGTGCTCGCCGGGACAGGGTGTCTGACACCGGGGAGCTGTTTTTT	CASSARRDRVSDTGELFF
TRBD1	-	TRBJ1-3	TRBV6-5	TGTGCCAGCAGCTCCGGGACAGGGTGGAACACCATATATTTT	CASSSGTGWNTIYF
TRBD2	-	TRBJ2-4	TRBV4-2	TGTGCCAGCAGCCAAGTGGGGACTAGCACCGCCAAAAACATTCAGTACTTC	CASSQVGTSTAKNIQYF
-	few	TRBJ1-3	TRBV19	TGTGCCAGTAGTACACAGACTGGGACCTCGGCTGGAAACACCATATATTTT	CASSTQTGTSAGNTIYF
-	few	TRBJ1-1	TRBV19	TGTGCCAGTAGTATGGGGACCCGACAGGCGGCTGAAGCTTTCTTT	CASSMGTRQAAEAFF
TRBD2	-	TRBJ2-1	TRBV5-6	TGTGCCAGCAGCCCGGGACTAGCGGAAAATTACAATGAGCAGTTCTTC	CASSPGLAENYNEQFF
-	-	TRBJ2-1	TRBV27	TGTGCCAGCAGCTTCGGACAGCTTTACAATGAGCAGTTCTTC	CASSFGQLYNEQFF
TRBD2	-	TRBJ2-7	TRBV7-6	TGTGCCAGCAGCCCCCGGACTAGCTACGAGCAGTACTTC	CASSPRTSYEQYF
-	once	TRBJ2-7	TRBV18	TGTGCCAGCTCTCCGAGCTCCTACGAGCAGTACTTC	CASSPSSYEQYF
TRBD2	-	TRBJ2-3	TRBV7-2	TGTGCCAGCAGCTTCGAGCTAGCGGGGGGGCGGGATACGCAGTATTTT	CASSFELAGGRDTQYF
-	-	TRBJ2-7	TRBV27	TGTGCCAGCAGTTTGGTGGGGCACGAGCAGTACTTC	CASSLVGHEQYF
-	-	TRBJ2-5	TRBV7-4	TGTGCCAGCAGCGAGACTTGCGAGACCCAGTACTTC	CASSETCETQYF
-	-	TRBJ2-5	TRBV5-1	TGCGCCAGCAGCTCGGGGGCTGACGAGACCCAGTACTTC	CASSSGADETQYF
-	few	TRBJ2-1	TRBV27	TGTGCCAGCAGTTCCCATTTTGCGGGGAGCTCCTACAATGAGCAGTTCTTC	CASSSHFAGSSYNEQFF
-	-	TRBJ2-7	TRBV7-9	TGTGCCAGCAGCTTAGCCCTAAAGGGGGGGAAGAGCTCCTACGAGCAGTACTTC	CASSLALKGGKSSYEQYF
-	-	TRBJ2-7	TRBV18	TGTGCCAGCTCACCACTTGGCCTTCCGGGACAACTACCTGCGGGAGAGCAGTACTTC	CASSPLGLPGQLPAGEQYF